This TCR beta chain was captured in a study of cytomegalovirus exposure and HLA in healthy donors. Findings and caveats of the study: The Asian-associated ancestry cluster reportedly had fewer N-insertions than the approximately 690-donor mean in a later analysis. CMV serostatus alone was available as immune exposure information.

Regarding this clone: What it binds is unknown.

CDR3 length: 14 residues. Germline loops: CDR1 LGHNA, CDR2 YSLEER. The trim removed 6 bases at V and 4 bases at J, leaving 6 bases unmatched. Primers for the PCR totalled 60 Vbeta and 13 Jbeta. Authors' analysis steps: It was a later analysis that counted about 80 million unique TCR beta chains, of which around 11 million were shared. Generated by immunoSEQ multiplex PCR, the TCRdb table keeps only in-frame clones and is missing some. From that table come the V and J calls and clone size; the DNA was used to work out D and trimming. Here the sample spans about 45,000 clones, roughly half being singletons.

Material: PBMCs. The chain recombines TRBV4-3 with TRBJ1-1; 9 positions match TRBD1. This sequence was found in a man aged 55 to 70 in good health and CMV-seronegative. The CDR3 region has the DNA TGCGCCAGCAGGGGACAGGGAGGTTTCACTGAAGCTTTCTTT. This codes for CASRGQGGFTEAFF.